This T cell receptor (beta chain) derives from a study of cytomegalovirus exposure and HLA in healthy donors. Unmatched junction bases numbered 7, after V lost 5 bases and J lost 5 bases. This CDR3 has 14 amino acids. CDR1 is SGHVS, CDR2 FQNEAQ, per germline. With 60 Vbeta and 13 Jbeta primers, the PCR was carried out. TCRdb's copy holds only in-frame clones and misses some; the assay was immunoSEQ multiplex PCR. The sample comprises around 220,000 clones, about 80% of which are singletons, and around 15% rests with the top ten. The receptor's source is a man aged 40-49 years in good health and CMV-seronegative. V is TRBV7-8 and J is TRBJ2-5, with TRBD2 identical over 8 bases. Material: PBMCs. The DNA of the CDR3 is TGTGCCAGCAGCACCGGGACTAGTCAGGAGACCCAGTACTTC. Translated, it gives CASSTGTSQETQYF.